The present entry profiles one TCR beta chain with its context. Clones were read by immunoSEQ multiplex PCR, and TCRdb kept only the in-frame ones, dropping some. The sample holds about 460,000 clones; about 74% are singletons and the top ten take 9.5% to 15%. CDR3 length: 15 residues. V lost 5 bases and J 2 bases, leaving 13 bases between the germline ends. Germline lookup yields CDR1 SGHNT and CDR2 YYREEE (reference sequence). These data are taken from a study of shared clonotypes between healthy human individuals. Sequencing used PBMCs. The chain carries TRBV5-4 and TRBJ2-2; D call uncertain. The sequence came from a woman between 40 and 50 years old in good health. Some clones in this sample may be carry-over from other donors' samples. The chain's CDR3 is CASSQTPTNTGELFF. The CDR3 DNA sequence: TGTGCCAGCAGTCAGACACCTACTAACACCGGGGAGCTGTTTTTT.